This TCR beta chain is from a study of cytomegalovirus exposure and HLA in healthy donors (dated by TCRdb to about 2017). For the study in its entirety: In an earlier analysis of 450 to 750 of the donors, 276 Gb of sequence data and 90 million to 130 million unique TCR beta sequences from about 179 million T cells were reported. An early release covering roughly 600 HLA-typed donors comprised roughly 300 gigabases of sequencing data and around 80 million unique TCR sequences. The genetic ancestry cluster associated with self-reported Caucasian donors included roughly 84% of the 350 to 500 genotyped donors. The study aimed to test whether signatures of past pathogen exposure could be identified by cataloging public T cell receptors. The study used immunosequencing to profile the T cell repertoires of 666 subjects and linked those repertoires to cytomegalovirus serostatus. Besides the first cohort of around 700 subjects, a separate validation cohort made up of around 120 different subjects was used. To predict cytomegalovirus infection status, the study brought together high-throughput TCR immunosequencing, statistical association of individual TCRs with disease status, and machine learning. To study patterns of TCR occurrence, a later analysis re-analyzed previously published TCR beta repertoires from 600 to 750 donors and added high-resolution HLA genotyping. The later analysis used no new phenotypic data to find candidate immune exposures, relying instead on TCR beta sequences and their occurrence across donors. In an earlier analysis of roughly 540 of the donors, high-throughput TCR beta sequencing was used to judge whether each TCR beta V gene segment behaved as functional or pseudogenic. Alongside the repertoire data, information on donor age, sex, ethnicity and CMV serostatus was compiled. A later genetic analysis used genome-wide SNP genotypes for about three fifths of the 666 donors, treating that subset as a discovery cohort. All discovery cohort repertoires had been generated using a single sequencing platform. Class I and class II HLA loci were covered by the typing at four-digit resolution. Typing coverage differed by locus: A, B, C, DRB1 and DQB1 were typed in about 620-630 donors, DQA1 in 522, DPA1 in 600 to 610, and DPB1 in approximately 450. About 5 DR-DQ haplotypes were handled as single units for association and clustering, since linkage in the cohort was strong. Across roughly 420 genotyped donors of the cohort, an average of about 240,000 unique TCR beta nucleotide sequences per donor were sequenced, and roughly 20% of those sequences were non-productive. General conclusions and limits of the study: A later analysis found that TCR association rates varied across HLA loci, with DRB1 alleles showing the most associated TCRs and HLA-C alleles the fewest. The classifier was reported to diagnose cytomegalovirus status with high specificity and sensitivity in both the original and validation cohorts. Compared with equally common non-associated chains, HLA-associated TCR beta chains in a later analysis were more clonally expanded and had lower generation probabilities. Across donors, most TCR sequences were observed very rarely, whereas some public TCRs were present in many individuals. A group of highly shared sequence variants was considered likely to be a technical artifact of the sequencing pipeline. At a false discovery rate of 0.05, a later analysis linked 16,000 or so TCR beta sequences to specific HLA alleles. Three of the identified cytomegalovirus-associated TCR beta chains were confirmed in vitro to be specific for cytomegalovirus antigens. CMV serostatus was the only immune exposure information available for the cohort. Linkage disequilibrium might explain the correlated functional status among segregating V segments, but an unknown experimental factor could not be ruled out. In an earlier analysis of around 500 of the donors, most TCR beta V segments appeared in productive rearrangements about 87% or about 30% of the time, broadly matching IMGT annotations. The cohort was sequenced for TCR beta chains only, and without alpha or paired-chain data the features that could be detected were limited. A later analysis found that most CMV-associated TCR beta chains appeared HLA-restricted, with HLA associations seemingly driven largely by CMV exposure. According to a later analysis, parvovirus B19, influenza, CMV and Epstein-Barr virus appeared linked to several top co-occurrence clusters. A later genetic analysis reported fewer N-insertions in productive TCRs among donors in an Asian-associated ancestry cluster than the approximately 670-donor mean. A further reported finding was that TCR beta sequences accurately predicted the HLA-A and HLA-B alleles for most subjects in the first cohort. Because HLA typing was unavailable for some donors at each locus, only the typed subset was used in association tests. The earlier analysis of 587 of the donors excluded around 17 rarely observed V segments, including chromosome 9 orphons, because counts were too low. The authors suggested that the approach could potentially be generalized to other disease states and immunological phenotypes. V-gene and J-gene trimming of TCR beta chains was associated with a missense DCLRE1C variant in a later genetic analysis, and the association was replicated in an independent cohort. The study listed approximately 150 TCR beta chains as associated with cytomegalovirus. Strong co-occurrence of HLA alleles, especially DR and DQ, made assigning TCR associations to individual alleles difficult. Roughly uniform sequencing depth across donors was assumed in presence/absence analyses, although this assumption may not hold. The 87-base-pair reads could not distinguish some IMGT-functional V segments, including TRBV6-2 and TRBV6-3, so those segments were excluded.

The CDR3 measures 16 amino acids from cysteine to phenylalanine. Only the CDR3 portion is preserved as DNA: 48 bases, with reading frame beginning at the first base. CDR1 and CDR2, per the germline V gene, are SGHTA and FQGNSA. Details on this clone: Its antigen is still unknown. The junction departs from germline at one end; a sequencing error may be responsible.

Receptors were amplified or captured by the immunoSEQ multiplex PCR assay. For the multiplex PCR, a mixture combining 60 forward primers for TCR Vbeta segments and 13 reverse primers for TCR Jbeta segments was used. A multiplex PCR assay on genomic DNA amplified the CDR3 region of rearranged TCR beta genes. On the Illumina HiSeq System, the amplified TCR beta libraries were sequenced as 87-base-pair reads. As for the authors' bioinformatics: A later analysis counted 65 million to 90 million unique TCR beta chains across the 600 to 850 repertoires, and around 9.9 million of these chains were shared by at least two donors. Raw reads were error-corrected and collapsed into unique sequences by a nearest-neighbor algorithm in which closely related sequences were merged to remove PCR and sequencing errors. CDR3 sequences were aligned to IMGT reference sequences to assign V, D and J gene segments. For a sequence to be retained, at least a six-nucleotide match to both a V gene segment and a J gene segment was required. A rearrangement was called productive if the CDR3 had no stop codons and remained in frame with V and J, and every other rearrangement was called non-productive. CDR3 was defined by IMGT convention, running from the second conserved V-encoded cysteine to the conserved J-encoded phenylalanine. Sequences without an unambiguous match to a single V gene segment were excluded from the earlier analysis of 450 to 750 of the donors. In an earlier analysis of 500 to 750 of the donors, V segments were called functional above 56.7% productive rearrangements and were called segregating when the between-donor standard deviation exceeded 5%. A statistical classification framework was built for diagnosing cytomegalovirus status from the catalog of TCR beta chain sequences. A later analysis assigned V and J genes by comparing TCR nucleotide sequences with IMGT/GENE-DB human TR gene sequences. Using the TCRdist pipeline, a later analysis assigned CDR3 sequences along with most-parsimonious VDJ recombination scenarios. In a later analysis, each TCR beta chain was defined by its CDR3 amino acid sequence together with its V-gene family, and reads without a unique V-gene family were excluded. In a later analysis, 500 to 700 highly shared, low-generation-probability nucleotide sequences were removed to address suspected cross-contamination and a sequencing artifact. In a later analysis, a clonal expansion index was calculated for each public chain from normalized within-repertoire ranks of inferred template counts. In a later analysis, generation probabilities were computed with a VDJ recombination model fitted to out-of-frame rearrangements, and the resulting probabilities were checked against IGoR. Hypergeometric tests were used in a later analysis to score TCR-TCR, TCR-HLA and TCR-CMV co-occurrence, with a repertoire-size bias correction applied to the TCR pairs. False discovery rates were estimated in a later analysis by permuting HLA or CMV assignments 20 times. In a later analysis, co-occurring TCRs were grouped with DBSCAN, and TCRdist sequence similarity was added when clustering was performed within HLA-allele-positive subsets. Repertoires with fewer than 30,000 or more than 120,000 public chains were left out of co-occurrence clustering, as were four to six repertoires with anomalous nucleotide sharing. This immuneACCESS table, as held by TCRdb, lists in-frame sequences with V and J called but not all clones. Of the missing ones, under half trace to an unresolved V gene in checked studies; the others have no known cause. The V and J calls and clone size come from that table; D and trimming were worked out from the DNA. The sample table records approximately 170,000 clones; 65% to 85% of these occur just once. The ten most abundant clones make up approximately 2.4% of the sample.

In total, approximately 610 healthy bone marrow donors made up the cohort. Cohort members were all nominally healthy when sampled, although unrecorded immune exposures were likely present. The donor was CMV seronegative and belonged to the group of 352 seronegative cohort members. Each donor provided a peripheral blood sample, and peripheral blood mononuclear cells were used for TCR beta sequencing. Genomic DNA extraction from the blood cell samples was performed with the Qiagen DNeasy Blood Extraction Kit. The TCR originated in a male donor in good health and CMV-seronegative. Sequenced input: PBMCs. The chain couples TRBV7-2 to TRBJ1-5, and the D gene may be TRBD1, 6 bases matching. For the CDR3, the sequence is CASSLASGAGNQPQHF. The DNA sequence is TGTGCCAGCAGCCTAGCGTCAGGGGCGGGTAATCAGCCCCAGCATTTT.